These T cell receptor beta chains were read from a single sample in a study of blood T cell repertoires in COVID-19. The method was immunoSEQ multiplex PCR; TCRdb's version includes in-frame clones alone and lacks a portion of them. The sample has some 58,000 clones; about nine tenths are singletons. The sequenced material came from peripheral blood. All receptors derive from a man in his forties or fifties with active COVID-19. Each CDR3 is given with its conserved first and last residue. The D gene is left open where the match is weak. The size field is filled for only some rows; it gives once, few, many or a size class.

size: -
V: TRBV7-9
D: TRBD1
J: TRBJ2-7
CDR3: CASSRDRGADEQYF
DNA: TGTGCCAGCAGCCGCGACAGGGGGGCAGACGAGCAGTACTTC

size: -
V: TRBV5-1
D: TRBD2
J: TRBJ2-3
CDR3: CASSRGAGGVPDTQYF
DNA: TGCGCCAGCAGCCGGGGTGCGGGGGGAGTCCCAGATACGCAGTATTTT

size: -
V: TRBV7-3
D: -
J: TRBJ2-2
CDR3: CASSPNSLAGELFF
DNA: TGTGCCAGCAGCCCCAATAGCTTAGCCGGGGAGCTGTTTTTT

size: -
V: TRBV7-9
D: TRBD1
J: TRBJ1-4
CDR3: CASSQGAQGEKLFF
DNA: TGTGCCAGCAGCCAGGGGGCCCAGGGGGAAAAACTGTTTTTT

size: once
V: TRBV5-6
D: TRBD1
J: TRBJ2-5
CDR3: CASSPEQGLETQYF
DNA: TGTGCCAGCAGCCCTGAACAGGGGTTAGAGACCCAGTACTTC

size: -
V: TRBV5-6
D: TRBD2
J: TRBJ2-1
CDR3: CASSPGGSYNEQFF
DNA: TGTGCCAGCAGCCCGGGGGGCTCCTACAATGAGCAGTTCTTC

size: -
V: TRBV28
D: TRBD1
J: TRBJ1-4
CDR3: CASTPKGGLAANEKLFF
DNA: TGTGCCAGCACCCCAAAAGGGGGCCTCGCGGCTAATGAAAAACTGTTTTTT

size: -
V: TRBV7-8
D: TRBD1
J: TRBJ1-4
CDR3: CASSHDRGGEKLFF
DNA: TGTGCCAGCAGCCACGACAGGGGAGGGGAAAAACTGTTTTTT

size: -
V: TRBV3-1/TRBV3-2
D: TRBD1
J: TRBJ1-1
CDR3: CASSQGRGLAFF
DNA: TGTGCCAGCAGCCAAGGGAGGGGGCTGGCTTTCTTT

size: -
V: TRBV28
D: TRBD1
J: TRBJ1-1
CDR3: CASNFFGTGPAEAFF
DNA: TGTGCCAGCAACTTTTTCGGGACAGGGCCAGCCGAGGCTTTCTTT

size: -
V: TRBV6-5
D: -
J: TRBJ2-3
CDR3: CASSRDSAFTDTQYF
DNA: TGTGCCAGCAGTCGGGACTCCGCCTTCACAGATACGCAGTATTTT

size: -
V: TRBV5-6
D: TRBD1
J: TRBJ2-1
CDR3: CASSFFGQGDNEQFF
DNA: TGTGCCAGCAGCTTTTTCGGACAGGGGGATAATGAGCAGTTCTTC

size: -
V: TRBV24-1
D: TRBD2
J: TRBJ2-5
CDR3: CATSDWRLAEGETQYF
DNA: TGTGCCACCAGTGATTGGAGACTAGCGGAGGGGGAGACCCAGTACTTC

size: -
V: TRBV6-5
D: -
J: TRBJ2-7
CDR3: CASSYQKQARYEQYF
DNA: TGTGCCAGCAGTTACCAAAAACAGGCCCGCTACGAGCAGTACTTC

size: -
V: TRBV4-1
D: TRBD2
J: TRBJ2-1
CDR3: CASSTHGGTSGSEQFF
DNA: TGCGCCAGCAGTACGCACGGCGGGACTAGCGGGAGTGAGCAGTTCTTC

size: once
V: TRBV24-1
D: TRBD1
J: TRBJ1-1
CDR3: CATSVMTGGYTEAFF
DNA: TGTGCCACCAGTGTTATGACAGGGGGCTACACTGAAGCTTTCTTT

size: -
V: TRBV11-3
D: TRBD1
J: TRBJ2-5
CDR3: CASRCRTRGETQYF
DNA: TGTGCCAGCAGGTGCCGGACCAGGGGGGAGACCCAGTACTTC

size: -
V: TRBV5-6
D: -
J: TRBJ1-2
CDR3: CASSLQGYGYTF
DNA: TGTGCCAGCAGCCTACAGGGCTATGGCTACACCTTC

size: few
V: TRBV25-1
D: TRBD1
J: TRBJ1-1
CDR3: CASSERDRAKNTEAFF
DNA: TGTGCCAGCAGTGAGCGGGACAGGGCTAAGAACACTGAAGCTTTCTTT

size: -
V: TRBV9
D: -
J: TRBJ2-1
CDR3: CASSVAHRESYNEQFF
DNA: TGTGCCAGCAGCGTAGCTCACAGGGAGTCCTACAATGAGCAGTTCTTC

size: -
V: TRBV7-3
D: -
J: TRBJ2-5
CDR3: CASSWGRGETQYF
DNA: TGTGCCAGCAGCTGGGGTCGCGGGGAGACCCAGTACTTC

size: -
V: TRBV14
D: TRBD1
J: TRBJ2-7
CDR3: CASSEPGQGHYEQYF
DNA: TGTGCCAGCAGCGAACCGGGACAGGGACACTACGAGCAGTACTTC

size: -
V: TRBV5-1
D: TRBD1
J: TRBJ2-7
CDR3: CASSLNRGSSYEQYF
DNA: TGCGCCAGCAGCCTGAACAGGGGATCCTCCTACGAGCAGTACTTC

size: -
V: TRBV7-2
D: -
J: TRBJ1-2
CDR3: CASSHDGLGARGGYTF
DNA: TGTGCCAGCAGCCACGATGGGTTGGGGGCGCGTGGTGGCTACACCTTC

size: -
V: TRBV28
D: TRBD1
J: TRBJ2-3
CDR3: CASSFGDRAVGTQYF
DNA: TGTGCCAGCAGTTTCGGGGACAGGGCAGTAGGTACGCAGTATTTT

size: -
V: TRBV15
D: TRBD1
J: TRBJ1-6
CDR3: CATSRDAGRGSPLHF
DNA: TGTGCCACCAGCAGAGATGCCGGCAGGGGGTCACCCCTCCACTTT

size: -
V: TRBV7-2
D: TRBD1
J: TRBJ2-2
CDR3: CASSSTGSNTGELFF
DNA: TGTGCCAGCAGCTCGACAGGGTCGAACACCGGGGAGCTGTTTTTT

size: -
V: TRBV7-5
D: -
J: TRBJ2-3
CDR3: CVRSVEEVGALPDTQYF
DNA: TGTGTCAGAAGCGTAGAAGAGGTGGGAGCCCTCCCAGATACGCAGTATTTT

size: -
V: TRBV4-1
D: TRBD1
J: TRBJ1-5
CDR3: CASSRGGGAGQPQHF
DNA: TGCGCCAGCAGCCGAGGAGGGGGCGCAGGGCAGCCCCAGCATTTT

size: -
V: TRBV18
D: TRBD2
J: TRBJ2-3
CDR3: CASSRQTSGSTDTQYF
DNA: TGTGCCAGCTCGCGCCAGACTAGCGGGAGCACAGATACGCAGTATTTT

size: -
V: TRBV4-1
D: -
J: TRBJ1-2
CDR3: CASSQDWRAQNYGYTF
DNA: TGCGCCAGCAGCCAAGATTGGAGGGCACAGAACTATGGCTACACCTTC

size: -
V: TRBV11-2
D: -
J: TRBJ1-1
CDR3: CASSLDLTANTEAFF
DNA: TGTGCCAGCAGCTTAGATCTTACAGCGAACACTGAAGCTTTCTTT

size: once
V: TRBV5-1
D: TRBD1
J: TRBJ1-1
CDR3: CASSFNRQGFGEAFF
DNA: TGCGCCAGCAGCTTTAATAGACAGGGGTTTGGTGAAGCTTTCTTT